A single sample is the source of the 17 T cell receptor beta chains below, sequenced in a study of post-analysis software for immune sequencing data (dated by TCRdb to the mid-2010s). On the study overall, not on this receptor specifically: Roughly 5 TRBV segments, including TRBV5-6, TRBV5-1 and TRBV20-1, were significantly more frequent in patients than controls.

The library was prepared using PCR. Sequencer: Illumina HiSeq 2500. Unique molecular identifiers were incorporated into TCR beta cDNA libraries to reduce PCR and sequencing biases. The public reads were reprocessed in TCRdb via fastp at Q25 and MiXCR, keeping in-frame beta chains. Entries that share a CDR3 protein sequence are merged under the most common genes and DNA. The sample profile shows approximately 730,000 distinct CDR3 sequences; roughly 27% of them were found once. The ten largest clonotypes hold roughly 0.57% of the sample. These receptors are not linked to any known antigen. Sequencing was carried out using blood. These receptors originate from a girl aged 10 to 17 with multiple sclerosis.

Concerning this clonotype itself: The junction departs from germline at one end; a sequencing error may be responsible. The CDR3 reads CASGLAQVRGSKPFF. The CDR3 DNA sequence: TGTGCCAGCGGCTTAGCGCAGGTGCGGGGGAGCAAACCGTTCTTC. The V gene is TRBV7-2, the J gene TRBJ2-1; 7 bases line up with TRBD2. Germline V gene lookup returns CDR1 SGHTA and CDR2 FQGNSA. This CDR3 comprises 15 residues.

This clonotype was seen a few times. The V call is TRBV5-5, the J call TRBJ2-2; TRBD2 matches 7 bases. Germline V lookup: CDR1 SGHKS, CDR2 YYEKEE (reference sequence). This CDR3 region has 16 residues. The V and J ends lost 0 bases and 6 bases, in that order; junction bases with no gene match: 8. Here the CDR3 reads CASSLAAGAYSGELFF. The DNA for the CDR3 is TGTGCCAGCAGCTTGGCTGCGGGAGCTTATTCCGGGGAGCTGTTTTTT. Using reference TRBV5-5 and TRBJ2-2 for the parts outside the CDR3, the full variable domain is DAGVTQSPTHLIKTRGQQVTLRCSPISGHKSVSWYQQVLGQGPQFIFQYYEKEERGRGNFPDRFSARQFPNYSSELNVNALLLGDSALYLCASSLAAGAYSGELFFGEGSRLTVL.

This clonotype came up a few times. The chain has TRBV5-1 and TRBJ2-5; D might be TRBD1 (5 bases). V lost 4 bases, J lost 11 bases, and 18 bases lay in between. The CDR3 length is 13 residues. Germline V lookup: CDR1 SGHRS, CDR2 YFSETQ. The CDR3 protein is CASSPIMDNEQYF. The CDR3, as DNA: TGCGCCAGCAGCCCGATAATGGACAATGAGCAGTACTTC.

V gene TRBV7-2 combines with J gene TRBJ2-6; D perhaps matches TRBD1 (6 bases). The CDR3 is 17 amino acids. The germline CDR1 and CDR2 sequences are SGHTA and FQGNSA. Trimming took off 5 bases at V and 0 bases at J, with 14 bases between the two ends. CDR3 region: CASSMTGIISGANVLTF. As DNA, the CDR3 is TGTGCCAGCAGCATGACAGGCATTATCTCTGGGGCCAACGTCCTGACTTTC.

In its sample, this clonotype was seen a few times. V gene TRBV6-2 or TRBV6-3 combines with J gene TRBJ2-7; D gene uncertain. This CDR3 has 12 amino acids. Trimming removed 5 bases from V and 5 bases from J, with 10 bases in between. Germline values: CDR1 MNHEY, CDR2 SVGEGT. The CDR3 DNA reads TGTGCCAGCAGTAAGCAAGTTGACGAGCAGTACTTC. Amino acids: CASSKQVDEQYF.

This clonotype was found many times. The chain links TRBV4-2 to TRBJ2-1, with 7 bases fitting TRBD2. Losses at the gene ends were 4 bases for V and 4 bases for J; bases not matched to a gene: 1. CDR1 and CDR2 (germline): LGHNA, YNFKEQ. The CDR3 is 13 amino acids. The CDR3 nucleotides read TGTGCCAGCAGCCGTAGCGGGTACAATGAGCAGTTCTTC. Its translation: CASSRSGYNEQFF.

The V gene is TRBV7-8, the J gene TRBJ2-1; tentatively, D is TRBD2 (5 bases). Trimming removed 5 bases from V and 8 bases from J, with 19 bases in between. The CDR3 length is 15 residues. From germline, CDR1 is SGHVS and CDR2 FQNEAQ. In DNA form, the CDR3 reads TGTGCCAGCAGCCCCAAGAGGGTGGGGAGCCATGAGCAGTTCTTC. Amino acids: CASSPKRVGSHEQFF.

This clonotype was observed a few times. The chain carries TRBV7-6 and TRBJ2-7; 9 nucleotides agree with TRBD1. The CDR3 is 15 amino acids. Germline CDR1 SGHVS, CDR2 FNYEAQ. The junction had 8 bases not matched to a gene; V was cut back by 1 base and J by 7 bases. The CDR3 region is CASSLGTGAAEEQYF. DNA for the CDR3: TGTGCCAGCAGCTTAGGGACAGGGGCCGCGGAAGAGCAGTACTTC.

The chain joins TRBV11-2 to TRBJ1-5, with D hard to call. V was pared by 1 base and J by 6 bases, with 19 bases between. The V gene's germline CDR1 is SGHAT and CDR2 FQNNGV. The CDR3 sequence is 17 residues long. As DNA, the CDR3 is TGTGCCAGCAGCTTAGGGCCAAGAGGAAGCATCGGTCAGCCCCAGCATTTT. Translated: CASSLGPRGSIGQPQHF.

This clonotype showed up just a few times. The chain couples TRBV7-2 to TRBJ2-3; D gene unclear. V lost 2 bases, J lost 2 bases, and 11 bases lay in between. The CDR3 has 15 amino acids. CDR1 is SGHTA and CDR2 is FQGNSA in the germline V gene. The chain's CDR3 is CASSLLGGATDTQYF. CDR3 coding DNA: TGTGCCAGCAGCTTATTAGGCGGCGCCACAGATACGCAGTATTTT.

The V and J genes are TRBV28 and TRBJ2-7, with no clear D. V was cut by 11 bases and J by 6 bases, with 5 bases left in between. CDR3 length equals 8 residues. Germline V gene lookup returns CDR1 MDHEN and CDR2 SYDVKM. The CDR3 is CAVSEQYF. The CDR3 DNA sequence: TGTGCCGTATCCGAGCAGTACTTC.

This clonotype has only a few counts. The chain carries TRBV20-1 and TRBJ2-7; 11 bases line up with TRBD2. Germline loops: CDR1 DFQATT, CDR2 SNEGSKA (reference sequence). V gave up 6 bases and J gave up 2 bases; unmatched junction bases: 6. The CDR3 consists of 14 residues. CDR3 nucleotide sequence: TGCAGTGCGCCGACTAGCGGGGCGACCTACGAGCAGTACTTC. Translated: CSAPTSGATYEQYF.

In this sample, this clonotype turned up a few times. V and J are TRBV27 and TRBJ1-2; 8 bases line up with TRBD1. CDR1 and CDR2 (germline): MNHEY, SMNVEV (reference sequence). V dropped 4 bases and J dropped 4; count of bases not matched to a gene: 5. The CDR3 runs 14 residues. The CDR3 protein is CASSSRQGRYGYTF. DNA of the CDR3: TGTGCCAGCAGTTCTAGACAGGGGCGCTATGGCTACACCTTC.

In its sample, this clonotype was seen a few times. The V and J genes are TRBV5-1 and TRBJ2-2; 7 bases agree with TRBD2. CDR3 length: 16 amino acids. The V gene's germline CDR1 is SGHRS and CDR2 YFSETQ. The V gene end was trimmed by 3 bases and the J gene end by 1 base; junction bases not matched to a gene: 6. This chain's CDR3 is CASSSPGGVNTGELFF. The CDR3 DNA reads TGCGCCAGCAGCTCCCCTGGGGGGGTGAACACCGGGGAGCTGTTTTTT.

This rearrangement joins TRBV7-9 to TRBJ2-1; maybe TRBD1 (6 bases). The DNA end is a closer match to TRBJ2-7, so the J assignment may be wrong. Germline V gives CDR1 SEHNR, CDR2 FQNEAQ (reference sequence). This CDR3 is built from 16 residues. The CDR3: CASSSINRVSYNEQYF. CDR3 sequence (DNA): TGTGCCAGCAGCTCAATAAACAGGGTTTCCTACAATGAGCAGTACTTC.

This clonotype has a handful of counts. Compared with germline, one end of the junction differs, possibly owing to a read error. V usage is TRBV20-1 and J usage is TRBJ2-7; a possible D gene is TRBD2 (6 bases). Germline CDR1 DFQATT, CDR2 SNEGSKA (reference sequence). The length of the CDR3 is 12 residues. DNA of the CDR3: TGTAGTGCGTTCGGGAGCTCCTACGAGCAGTACTTC. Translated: CSAFGSSYEQYF.

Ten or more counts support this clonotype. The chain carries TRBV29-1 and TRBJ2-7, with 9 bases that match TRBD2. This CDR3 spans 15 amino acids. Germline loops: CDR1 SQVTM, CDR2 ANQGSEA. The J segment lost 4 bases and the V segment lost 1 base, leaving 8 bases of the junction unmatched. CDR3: CSVEGSSGSRYEQYF. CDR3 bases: TGCAGCGTTGAAGGGAGTAGCGGGAGTCGGTACGAGCAGTACTTC.